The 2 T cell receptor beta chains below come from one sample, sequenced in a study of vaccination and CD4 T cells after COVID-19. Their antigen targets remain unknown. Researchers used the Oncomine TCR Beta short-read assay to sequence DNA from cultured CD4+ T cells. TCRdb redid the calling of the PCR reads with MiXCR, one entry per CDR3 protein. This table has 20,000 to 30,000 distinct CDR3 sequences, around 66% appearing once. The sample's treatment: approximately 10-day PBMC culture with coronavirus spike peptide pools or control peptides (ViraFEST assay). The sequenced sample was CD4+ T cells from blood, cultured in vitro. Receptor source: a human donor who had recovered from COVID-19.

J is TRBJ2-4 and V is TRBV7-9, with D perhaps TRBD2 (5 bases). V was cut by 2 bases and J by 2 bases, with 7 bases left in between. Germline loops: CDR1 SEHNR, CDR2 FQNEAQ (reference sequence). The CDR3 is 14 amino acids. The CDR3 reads CASSLPGTKNIQYF. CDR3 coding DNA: TGTGCCAGCAGCTTACCGGGGACCAAAAACATTCAGTACTTC. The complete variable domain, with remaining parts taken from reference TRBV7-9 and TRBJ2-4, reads DTGVSQNPRHKITKRGQNVTFRCDPISEHNRLYWYRQTLGQGPEFLTYFQNEAQLEKSRLLSDRFSAERPKGSFSTLEIQRTEQGDSAMYLCASSLPGTKNIQYFGAGTRLSVL.

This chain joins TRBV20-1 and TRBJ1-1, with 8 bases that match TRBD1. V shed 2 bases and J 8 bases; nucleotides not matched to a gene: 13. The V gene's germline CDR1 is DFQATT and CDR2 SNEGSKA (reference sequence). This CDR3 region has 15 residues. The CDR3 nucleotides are TGCAGTGCTAGACCCTTCAACAGGGGGATAGCCGAAGCTTTCTTT. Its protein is CSARPFNRGIAEAFF.